The 2 T cell receptor beta chains in this list originate from one sample, sequenced in a study of T cell responses to AZD1222 COVID-19 vaccine. Measured with immunoSEQ multiplex PCR; TCRdb has only the in-frame clones, and not every one. The top ten clones hold over 1.5% of a sample with more than 100,000 clones, about 90% of them seen once. The sample here was peripheral blood, taken on day 0 of AZD1222 vaccination. These receptors were obtained from an adult in good health.

The chain links TRBV18 to TRBJ1-5; TRBD1 matches 8 bases. There are 17 residues in the CDR3. CDR1 and CDR2 from the germline V gene are KGHSH and LQKENI. After removal of 2 bases from V and 0 bases from J, the junction contained 6 bases not matched to a gene. CDR3 loop: CASSPGQGAFSNQPQHF. The CDR3, as DNA: TGTGCCAGCTCACCAGGGCAGGGGGCTTTTAGCAATCAGCCCCAGCATTTT.

The rearrangement joins TRBV2 to TRBJ1-5; D call uncertain. Trimming shortened V by 2 bases and J by 1 base, and 6 bases separated the two germline ends. Germline CDR1 and CDR2: SNHLY and FYNNEI. CDR3 size: 14 residues. The CDR3 coding sequence is TGTGCCAGCAGTGAACTGGGAAGCAATCAGCCCCAGCATTTT. Residues: CASSELGSNQPQHF.